This entry is about one T cell receptor (beta chain). Exclusions: uncontrolled infection, other autoimmune disease, pregnancy, lactation. These data are taken from a study of T cells in Graves' hyperthyroidism and ophthalmopathy. Germline CDR1 reads LNHDA; CDR2 reads SQIVND (reference sequence). CDR3 length: 12 residues. The V and J ends lost 10 bases and 1 base respectively, with 10 bases between them. TCR beta CDR3 regions were amplified from RNA transcripts. The HTBI primer set drove a first-round RT-PCR of the TCR CDR3. TCRdb reprocessed the multiplex PCR reads via MiXCR and lists one record per CDR3 protein. Of 350,000 to 400,000 distinct CDR3 sequences listed, approximately 15% are singletons.

The material sequenced was blood. The genes are TRBV19 and TRBJ1-1; D is ambiguous. This clonotype was sampled from a woman in her twenties or thirties with Graves' hyperthyroidism. The CDR3 protein is CATVGGNTEAFF. CDR3 nucleotides: TGTGCCACAGTAGGTGGGAACACTGAAGCTTTCTTT.